This TCR beta chain came from a study of shared clonotypes between healthy human individuals. As for this clone: The antigen remains unidentified.

Over several immunoSEQ plates, each subset's genomic DNA was distributed in even portions. PCR replicates from unsorted PBMC used roughly 310 ng DNA, and this amount was around 28,000 T cell genomes. The method was immunoSEQ multiplex PCR; TCRdb's version includes in-frame clones alone and lacks a portion of them. The sample carries about 470,000 clones, roughly three quarters recorded once. This CDR3 has 14 residues. CDR1 SGHRS and CDR2 YFSETQ come from the germline V gene. The V gene lost 0 bases and the J gene lost 2 bases, with 9 bases spanning the gap. The study used about 100 million PBMCs per unsorted sample for genomic DNA. Notes on the study in general: The diversity represented, both genetic and in exposure history, was limited by few donors.

The chain recombines TRBV5-1 with TRBJ2-7, with D unclear. The source is a woman between 40 and 55 years old in good health. Some clones in this sample may be carry-over from other donors' samples. Sequencing was carried out using PBMCs. The CDR3 here is CASSLAPGPYEQYF. The CDR3 region has the DNA TGCGCCAGCAGCTTGGCCCCGGGTCCCTACGAGCAGTACTTC.